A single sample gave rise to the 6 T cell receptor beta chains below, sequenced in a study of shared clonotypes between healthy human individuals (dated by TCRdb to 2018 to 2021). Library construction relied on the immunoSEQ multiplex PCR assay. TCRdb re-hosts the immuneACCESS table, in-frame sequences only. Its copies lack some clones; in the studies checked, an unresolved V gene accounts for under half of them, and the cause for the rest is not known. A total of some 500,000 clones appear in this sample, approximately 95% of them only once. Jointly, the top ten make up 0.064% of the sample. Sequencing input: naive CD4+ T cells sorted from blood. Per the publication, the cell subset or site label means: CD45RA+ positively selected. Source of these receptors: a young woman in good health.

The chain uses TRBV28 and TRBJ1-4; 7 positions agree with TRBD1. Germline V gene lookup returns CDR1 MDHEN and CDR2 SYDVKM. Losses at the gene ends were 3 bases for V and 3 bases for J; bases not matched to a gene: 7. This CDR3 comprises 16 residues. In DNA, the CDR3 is TGTGCCAGCAGTTTGGGACAGCCCCAGGCTAATGAAAAACTGTTTTTT. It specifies CASSLGQPQANEKLFF.

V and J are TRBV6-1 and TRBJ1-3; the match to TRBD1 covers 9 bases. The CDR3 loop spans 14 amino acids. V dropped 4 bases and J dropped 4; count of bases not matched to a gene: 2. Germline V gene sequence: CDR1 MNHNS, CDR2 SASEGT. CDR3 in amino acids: CASSADRGGNTIYF. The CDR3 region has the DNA TGTGCCAGCAGTGCGGACAGGGGAGGAAACACCATATATTTT.

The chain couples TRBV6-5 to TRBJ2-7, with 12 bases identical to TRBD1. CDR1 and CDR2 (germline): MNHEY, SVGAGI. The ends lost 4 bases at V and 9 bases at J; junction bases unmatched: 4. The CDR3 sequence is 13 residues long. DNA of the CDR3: TGTGCCAGCAGTTCGGGACAGGGGGCTTGGCAGTACTTC. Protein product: CASSSGQGAWQYF.

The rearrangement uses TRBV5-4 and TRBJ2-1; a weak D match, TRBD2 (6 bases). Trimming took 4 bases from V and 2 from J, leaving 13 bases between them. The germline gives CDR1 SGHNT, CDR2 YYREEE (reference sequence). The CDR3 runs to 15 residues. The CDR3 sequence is CASSPVVAAYNEQFF. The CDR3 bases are TGTGCCAGCAGCCCCGTAGTAGCGGCCTACAATGAGCAGTTCTTC.

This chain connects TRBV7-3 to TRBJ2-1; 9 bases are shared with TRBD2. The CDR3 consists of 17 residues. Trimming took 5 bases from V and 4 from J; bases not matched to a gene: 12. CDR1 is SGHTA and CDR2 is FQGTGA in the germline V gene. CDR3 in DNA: TGTGCCAGCAGCCCCCACATGGTTAGCGGGAGTTACAATGAGCAGTTCTTC. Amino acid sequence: CASSPHMVSGSYNEQFF.

This CDR3 is CAGGQGVGSGTNEQFF. The DNA of the CDR3 is TGTGCCGGAGGACAGGGGGTTGGTAGCGGGACAAATGAGCAGTTCTTC. The genes are TRBV28 and TRBJ2-1; TRBD1 matches 10 bases. The V gene end was trimmed by 11 bases and the J gene end by 7 bases; junction bases not matched to a gene: 17. Looked up from germline, CDR1 is MDHEN and CDR2 is SYDVKM. The CDR3 covers 16 residues.